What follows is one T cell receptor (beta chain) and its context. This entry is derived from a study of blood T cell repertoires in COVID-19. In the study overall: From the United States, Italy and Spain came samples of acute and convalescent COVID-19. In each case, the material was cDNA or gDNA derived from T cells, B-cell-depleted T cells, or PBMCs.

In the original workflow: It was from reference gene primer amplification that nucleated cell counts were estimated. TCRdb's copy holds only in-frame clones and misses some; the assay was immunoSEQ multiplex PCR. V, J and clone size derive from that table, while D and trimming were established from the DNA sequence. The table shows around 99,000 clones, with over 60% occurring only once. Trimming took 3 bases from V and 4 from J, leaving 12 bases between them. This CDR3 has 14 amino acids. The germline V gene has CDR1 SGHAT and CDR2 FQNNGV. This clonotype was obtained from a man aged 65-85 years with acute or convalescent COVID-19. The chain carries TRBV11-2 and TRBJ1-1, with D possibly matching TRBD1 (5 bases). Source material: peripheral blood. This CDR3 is CASSLGRVGTEAFF. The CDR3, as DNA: TGTGCCAGCAGCTTGGGCAGGGTGGGCACTGAAGCTTTCTTT.